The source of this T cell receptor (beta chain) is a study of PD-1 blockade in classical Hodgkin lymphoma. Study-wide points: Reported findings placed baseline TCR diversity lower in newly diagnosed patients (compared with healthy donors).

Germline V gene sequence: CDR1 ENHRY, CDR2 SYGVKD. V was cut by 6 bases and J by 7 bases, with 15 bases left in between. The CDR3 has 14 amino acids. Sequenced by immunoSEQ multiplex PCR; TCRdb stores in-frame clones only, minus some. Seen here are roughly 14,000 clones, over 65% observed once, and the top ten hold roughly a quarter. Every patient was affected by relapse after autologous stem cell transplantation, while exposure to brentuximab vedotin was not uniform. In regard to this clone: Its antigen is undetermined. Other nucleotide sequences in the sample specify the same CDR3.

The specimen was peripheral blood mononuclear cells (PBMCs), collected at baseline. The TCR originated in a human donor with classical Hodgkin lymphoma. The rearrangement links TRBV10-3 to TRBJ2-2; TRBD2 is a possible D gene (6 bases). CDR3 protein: CAIRTAGTDGELFF. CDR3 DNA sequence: TGTGCCATCAGAACCGCCGGGACTGACGGGGAGCTGTTTTTT.